The 17 T cell receptor beta chains below all came from one sample that was sequenced in a study of spatial heterogeneity in lung cancer. TCRdb reprocessed the 5' RACE reads via MiXCR and lists one record per CDR3 protein. The sample holds roughly 120,000 distinct CDR3 sequences, 9.5% to 15% seen once. Time point indicated: blood at routine non-recurrence follow-up after resection. The input material, whole RNA from tumor, nontumor lung or frozen PBMC, was sequenced unsorted. The specimen comprised PBMCs, sampled at follow-up. The source of these receptors is a male donor with early-stage non-small cell lung cancer.

This clonotype was found a few times. The rearrangement uses TRBV19 and TRBJ1-5; unclear D gene. Trimming took off 8 bases at V and 2 bases at J, with 16 bases between the two ends. The CDR3 has 15 residues. CDR1 is LNHDA and CDR2 is SQIVND in the germline V gene (reference sequence). The CDR3 nucleotides are TGTGCCAGTTCACTCCAGAGGGCCCGCAATCAGCCCCAGCATTTT. Its protein product is CASSLQRARNQPQHF.

This clonotype was recorded a few times. This rearrangement joins TRBV5-1 to TRBJ2-2; 7 nucleotides line up with TRBD1. The V gene end was trimmed by 1 base and the J gene end by 2 bases; junction bases not matched to a gene: 2. Germline-derived CDR1 and CDR2 are SGHRS and YFSETQ. The length of the CDR3 is 15 residues. The CDR3 DNA is TGCGCCAGCAGCTTGACAGGGGACAACACCGGGGAGCTGTTTTTT. It specifies CASSLTGDNTGELFF.

The sample holds a few counts of this clonotype. The chain combines TRBV20-1 with TRBJ2-1; TRBD1 is a possible D gene (6 bases). This CDR3 spans 12 amino acids. Trimming removed 5 bases from V and 5 bases from J, with 10 bases in between. Looked up from germline, CDR1 is DFQATT and CDR2 is SNEGSKA (reference sequence). CDR3 in amino acids: CSAVQGHNEQFF. The DNA of the CDR3 is TGCAGTGCTGTACAGGGACACAATGAGCAGTTCTTC.

This clonotype was found many times. The rearrangement uses TRBV28 and TRBJ1-5; perhaps TRBD1 as D (5 bases). The V end lost 2 bases, the J end lost 3 bases, and 14 bases lay between the germline ends. CDR3 length: 16 amino acids. Per the germline V gene, CDR1 is MDHEN and CDR2 is SYDVKM. CDR3 coding DNA: TGTGCCAGCAGTTTACTATCCCCAGGGCCCAATCAGCCCCAGCATTTT. Protein sequence: CASSLLSPGPNQPQHF.

Only a few counts were recorded for this clonotype. The chain links TRBV6-4 to TRBJ1-4; D uncertain. The CDR3 runs 13 residues. Trimming pared 4 bases from V and 7 bases from J, leaving 10 bases between. CDR1 is MRHNA and CDR2 is SNTAGT in the germline V gene. The CDR3 here is CASSALAGEKLFF. For the CDR3, the DNA is TGTGCCAGCAGTGCCTTAGCTGGTGAAAAACTGTTTTTT.

This clonotype was observed many times. V usage is TRBV20-1 and J usage is TRBJ1-1, with 7 bases aligning to TRBD1. V shed 1 base, J shed 3 bases, and the junction held 11 bases outside the gene matches. The germline V gene has CDR1 DFQATT and CDR2 SNEGSKA (reference sequence). CDR3 length: 16 amino acids. CDR3 bases: TGCAGTGCTAGAGCGGGACAGCGAAGGGGGTACACTGAAGCTTTCTTT. As protein: CSARAGQRRGYTEAFF.

The chain recombines TRBV12-5 with TRBJ2-7; TRBD1 might be the D (6 bases). The germline V gene encodes CDR1 LGHNT and CDR2 FRNRAP. Trimming took off 2 bases at V and 7 bases at J, with 33 bases between the two ends. CDR3 length equals 20 residues. The CDR3 sequence is CASGLPTLPSPGHFTLEQYF. Written as DNA, the CDR3 is TGTGCTAGTGGTTTGCCCACCCTCCCCTCTCCGGGACATTTTACGTTGGAGCAGTACTTC.

This clonotype was detected many times. The chain links TRBV20-1 to TRBJ1-2, with D unresolved. Germline V CDR1 and CDR2: DFQATT, SNEGSKA (reference sequence). CDR3 length equals 15 residues. The V end was cut by 0 bases, the J end by 1 base, with 12 bases between. This CDR3 reads CSARDQKGSNYGYTF. Written as DNA, the CDR3 is TGCAGTGCTAGAGATCAGAAGGGAAGTAACTATGGCTACACCTTC.

This clonotype was counted at least ten times. The J gene is TRBJ1-5, the V gene TRBV5-6; 8 bases match TRBD1. The J segment lost 4 bases and the V segment lost 4 bases, leaving 7 bases of the junction unmatched. The length of the CDR3 is 15 residues. From germline, CDR1 is SGHDT and CDR2 YYEEEE. Here the CDR3 reads CASSLAGGLNQPQHF. Written as DNA, the CDR3 is TGTGCCAGCAGCCTGGCAGGGGGCTTAAATCAGCCCCAGCATTTT.

This chain uses TRBV7-2 with TRBJ2-3; D is unresolved. Germline loops: CDR1 SGHTA, CDR2 FQGNSA. The CDR3 has 9 residues. Trimming removed 5 bases from V and 12 bases from J, with 6 bases in between. CDR3 nucleotide sequence: TGTGCCAGCAGCCAAGTCCAGTATTTT. Protein product: CASSQVQYF. Filled out from reference TRBV7-2 and TRBJ2-3, the complete variable domain reads GAGVSQSPSNKVTEKGKDVELRCDPISGHTALYWYRQSLGQGLEFLIYFQGNSAPDKSGLPSDRFSAERTGGSVSTLTIQRTQQEDSAVYLCASSQVQYFGPGTRLTVL.

The chain combines TRBV12-3 or TRBV12-4 with TRBJ1-2; D possibly corresponds to TRBD1 (5 bases). This CDR3 comprises 12 residues. The germline V and J ends were trimmed by 4 bases and 4 bases, with 7 bases remaining between them. The CDR3 sequence: CASSSQGYGYTF. DNA for the CDR3: TGTGCCAGCAGTTCTCAGGGCTATGGCTACACCTTC.

CDR3 in DNA: TGTGCCAGCACCGAAGAGGGGTCCTACGAGCAGTACTTC. Protein sequence: CASTEEGSYEQYF. The chain combines TRBV28 with TRBJ2-7; either TRBD1 or TRBD2 may supply D (5 bases each). CDR1 and CDR2 from the germline V gene are MDHEN and SYDVKM. This CDR3 is built from 13 residues. The V end was cut by 7 bases, the J end by 1 base, with 11 bases between.

This clonotype was found many times. The chain carries TRBV28 and TRBJ1-1; TRBD1 matches at 10 bases. Germline-derived CDR1 and CDR2 are MDHEN and SYDVKM. CDR3 length: 14 residues. The junction had 5 bases not matched to a gene; V was cut back by 6 bases and J by 4 bases. The DNA for the CDR3 is TGTGCCAGCAGAGGGACAGGGGTAAGCACTGAAGCTTTCTTT. It encodes CASRGTGVSTEAFF.

This clonotype was recorded at least ten times. The chain carries TRBV28 and TRBJ1-5; D is unclear. Germline V gives CDR1 MDHEN, CDR2 SYDVKM. CDR3 size: 13 residues. Between the trimmed V and J ends, which lost 3 bases and 4 bases, there was a span of 7 bases. The CDR3 region has the DNA TGTGCCAGCAGTTTGCCCGGGAATCAGCCCCAGCATTTT. This sequence encodes CASSLPGNQPQHF.

This clonotype came up many times. V and J are TRBV6-2 or TRBV6-3 and TRBJ1-5, with 9 bases aligning to TRBD1. The CDR3 runs 17 residues. The V gene end was trimmed by 2 bases and the J gene end by 4 bases; junction bases not matched to a gene: 9. Germline V gives CDR1 MNHEY, CDR2 SVGEGT. The CDR3 DNA sequence: TGTGCCAGCAGTTACACGGGACAGGGCAGTACTAATCAGCCCCAGCATTTT. This encodes CASSYTGQGSTNQPQHF.

This clonotype was seen a few times. V and J are TRBV9 and TRBJ2-3; D not certain. V shed 2 bases and J shed 6 bases, with 4 bases lying between them. Germline CDR1 is SGDLS and CDR2 is YYNGEE. This CDR3 has 11 amino acids. CDR3 DNA sequence: TGTGCCAGCAGCGTCCATGATACGCAGTATTTT. Amino acid sequence: CASSVHDTQYF.

This clonotype has a handful of counts. V usage is TRBV7-6 and J usage is TRBJ2-1; D ambiguous. Germline V lookup: CDR1 SGHVS, CDR2 FNYEAQ. The germline V and J ends were trimmed by 4 bases and 4 bases, with 8 bases remaining between them. The CDR3 spans 13 residues. In nucleotides, the CDR3 is TGTGCCAGCAGCTACCAGCGATACAATGAGCAGTTCTTC. Translation: CASSYQRYNEQFF.